This is a list of T cell receptor beta chains from one sample in a study of cytomegalovirus exposure and HLA in healthy donors. TCRdb's table, derived via immunoSEQ multiplex PCR, lists solely in-frame clones and lacks some. The sample holds approximately 24,000 clones, approximately 70% seen once. Sequenced sample: PBMCs. These receptors all stem from a woman aged 50 to 65 in good health and CMV-seronegative. The CDR3 runs from the conserved cysteine through the conserved F or W. A D gene is named only where the DNA matches it firmly. Rows may omit the clone size; those that give it use once, few, many or a size class.

J,D,size,V,CDR3,DNA
TRBJ1-5,TRBD1,NA,TRBV5-1,CASSKGQGNQPQHF,TGCGCCAGCAGCAAGGGACAGGGCAATCAGCCCCAGCATTTT
TRBJ1-3,NA,NA,TRBV6-1,CASTQTELGRNTIYF,TGTGCCAGCACTCAGACGGAGCTTGGTAGGAACACCATATATTTT
TRBJ2-3,NA,NA,TRBV5-1,CASSLLSARDTQYF,TGCGCCAGCAGCTTGCTGTCCGCTAGGGATACGCAGTATTTT
TRBJ1-4,TRBD1,NA,TRBV19,CASMIRGPGEKLFF,TGTGCCAGTATGATCAGGGGGCCAGGTGAAAAACTGTTTTTT
TRBJ1-1,TRBD1,NA,TRBV6-1,CASSERQGRTEAFF,TGTGCCAGCAGTGAAAGACAGGGGAGGACTGAAGCTTTCTTT
TRBJ1-1,NA,NA,TRBV4-2,CASSQPTGGNTEAFF,TGTGCCAGCAGCCAGCCGACAGGCGGGAACACTGAAGCTTTCTTT
TRBJ2-5,TRBD2,NA,TRBV2,CASSVAGERLETQYF,TGTGCCAGCTCTGTAGCGGGGGAACGGTTAGAGACCCAGTACTTC
TRBJ1-5,TRBD1,once,TRBV7-2,CASSEGQSNQPQHF,TGTGCCAGCAGCGAGGGACAGAGCAATCAGCCCCAGCATTTT
TRBJ2-7,TRBD1,NA,TRBV5-6,CASSLGQGAYEQYF,TGTGCCAGCAGCCTAGGACAGGGGGCCTACGAGCAGTACTTC
TRBJ2-3,NA,NA,TRBV7-9,CASSLLQGWGTDTQYF,TGTGCCAGCAGCCTCCTCCAGGGTTGGGGAACAGATACGCAGTATTTT
TRBJ1-6,NA,NA,TRBV6-5,CASSYGGQLNSPLHF,TGTGCCAGCAGTTACGGTGGGCAGTTAAATTCACCCCTCCACTTT
TRBJ2-1,TRBD1,NA,TRBV7-9,CASSLIGTGGWYNEQFF,TGTGCCAGCAGCTTAATCGGGACAGGGGGATGGTACAATGAGCAGTTCTTC
TRBJ2-5,TRBD2,NA,TRBV15,CATRGPGLGETQYF,TGTGCCACCAGGGGACCGGGACTAGGAGAGACCCAGTACTTC
TRBJ2-5,NA,NA,TRBV11-2,CASSPEETQYF,TGTGCCAGCAGCCCCGAGGAGACCCAGTACTTC
TRBJ1-2,NA,NA,TRBV7-9,CASSLEVRGGNGYTF,TGTGCCAGCAGCTTAGAAGTCAGGGGAGGGAATGGCTACACCTTC
TRBJ1-2,NA,NA,TRBV6-6,CASTGGAGGVGGYTF,TGTGCCAGCACGGGGGGCGCAGGTGGAGTCGGTGGCTACACCTTC
TRBJ1-2,TRBD1,NA,TRBV6-5,CASRTGEPPYGYTF,TGTGCCAGCCGAACAGGGGAACCTCCTTATGGCTACACCTTC
TRBJ1-3,NA,NA,TRBV7-6,CASSLVSPNSGNTIYF,TGTGCCAGCAGCTTAGTATCACCTAACTCTGGAAACACCATATATTTT
TRBJ1-2,NA,NA,TRBV27,CASRDRYYGYTF,TGTGCCAGCAGGGACAGATACTATGGCTACACCTTC
TRBJ1-4,NA,NA,TRBV6-5,CASSLTVAEKLFF,TGTGCCAGCAGTTTGACAGTGGCTGAAAAACTGTTTTTT
TRBJ1-4,NA,NA,TRBV5-6,CASSFAGTSKLFF,TGTGCCAGCAGCTTCGCGGGGACTTCGAAACTGTTTTTT
TRBJ2-7,NA,few,TRBV9,CASSPRERPTYEQYF,TGTGCCAGCAGCCCCCGGGAGCGGCCAACCTACGAGCAGTACTTC
TRBJ2-7,TRBD1,few,TRBV29-1,CSVVGGGTGSYEQYF,TGCAGCGTTGTAGGTGGCGGGACAGGGTCCTACGAGCAGTACTTC
TRBJ1-4,TRBD1,NA,TRBV7-8,CASSLQGAGVGEKLFF,TGTGCCAGCAGCTTACAGGGGGCGGGGGTTGGTGAAAAACTGTTTTTT